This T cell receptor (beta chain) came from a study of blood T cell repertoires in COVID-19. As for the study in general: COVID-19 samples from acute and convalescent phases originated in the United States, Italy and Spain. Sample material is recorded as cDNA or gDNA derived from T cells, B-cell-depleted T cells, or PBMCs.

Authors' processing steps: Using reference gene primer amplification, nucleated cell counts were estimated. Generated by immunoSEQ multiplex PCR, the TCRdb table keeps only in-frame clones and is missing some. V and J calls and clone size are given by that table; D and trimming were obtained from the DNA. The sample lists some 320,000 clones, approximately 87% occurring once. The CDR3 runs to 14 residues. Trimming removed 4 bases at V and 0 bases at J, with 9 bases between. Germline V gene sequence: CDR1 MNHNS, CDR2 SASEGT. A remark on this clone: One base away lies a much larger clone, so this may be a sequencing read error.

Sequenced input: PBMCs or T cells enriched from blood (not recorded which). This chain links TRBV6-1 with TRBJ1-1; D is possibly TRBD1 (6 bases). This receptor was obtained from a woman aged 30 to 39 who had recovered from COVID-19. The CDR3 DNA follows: TGTGCCAGCAGTGTGGACAGAGTGAACACTGAAGCTTTCTTT. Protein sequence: CASSVDRVNTEAFF.